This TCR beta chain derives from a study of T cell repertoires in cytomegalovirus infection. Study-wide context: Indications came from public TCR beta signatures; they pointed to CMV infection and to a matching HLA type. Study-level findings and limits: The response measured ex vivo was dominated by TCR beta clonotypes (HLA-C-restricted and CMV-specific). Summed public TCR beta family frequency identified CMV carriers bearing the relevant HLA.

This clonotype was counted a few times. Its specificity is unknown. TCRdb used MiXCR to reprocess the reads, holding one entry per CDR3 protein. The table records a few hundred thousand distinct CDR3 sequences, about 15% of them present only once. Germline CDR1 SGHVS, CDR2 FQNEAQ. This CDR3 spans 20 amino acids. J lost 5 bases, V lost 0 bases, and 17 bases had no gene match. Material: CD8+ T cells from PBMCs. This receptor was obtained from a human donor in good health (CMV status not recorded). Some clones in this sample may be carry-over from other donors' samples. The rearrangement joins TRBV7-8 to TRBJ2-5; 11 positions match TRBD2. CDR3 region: CASSLAFFPALAGGRETQYF. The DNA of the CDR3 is TGTGCCAGCAGCTTAGCGTTTTTCCCCGCGCTAGCGGGGGGCCGGGAGACCCAGTACTTC.